This is a list of T cell receptor beta chains from one sample in a study of post-analysis software for immune sequencing data. TCRdb re-called the PCR reads through MiXCR, storing one row per CDR3 protein. The table lists around 200,000 distinct CDR3 sequences, 29% of them singletons, with around 3.7% in the top ten. Sequencing was carried out using blood. The receptor source for this set is a girl between 2 and 17 years old with multiple sclerosis. Both conserved end residues are part of each CDR3. A D gene is named only where the DNA matches it firmly. The listing skips clone size in some rows; elsewhere it reads once, few, many or a size class.

TRBJ2-1 many 16 TRBD2 TRBV5-1 TGCGCCAGCAGCTTGGCCAAGAGTAGCGGGAACGATGAGCAGTTCTTC CASSLAKSSGNDEQFF
TRBJ2-5 NA 14 TRBD2 TRBV28 TGTGCCAGCAGGCGGCGTAGCGGGAGCGAGACCCAGTACTTC CASRRRSGSETQYF
TRBJ2-7 many 13 NA TRBV5-1 TGCGCCAGCAGGCAAGGGGAGGTTTACGAGCAGTACTTC CASRQGEVYEQYF
TRBJ1-1 few 13 TRBD1 TRBV20-1 TGCAGTGCTAGGGAGGACAGGTACACTGAAGCTTTCTTT CSAREDRYTEAFF
TRBJ2-3 many 14 TRBD2 TRBV6-5 TGTGCCAGCATGCCTAGCGGGGTCGCAGATACGCAGTATTTT CASMPSGVADTQYF
TRBJ2-7 few 12 NA TRBV29-1 TGCAGCGCCTCAACGGGAGACCACGAGCAGTACTTC CSASTGDHEQYF
TRBJ1-5 NA 15 NA TRBV20-1 TGCAGTGCTAGAGCGGACAGCCGGCTCAATCAGCCCCAGCATTTT CSARADSRLNQPQHF
TRBJ2-4 many 13 TRBD2 TRBV20-1 TGCAGTGCCGTTTGGGAGGGCCGGGACATTCAGTACTTC CSAVWEGRDIQYF
TRBJ2-1 NA 15 NA TRBV4-2 TGTGCCAGCAGCCAAGAGTCAGCCGGGGGGCGTGAGCAGTTCTTC CASSQESAGGREQFF
TRBJ2-5 NA 13 TRBD2 TRBV29-1 TGCAGCGGGGCTCGGGGGGGTGAGGAGACCCAGTACTTC CSGARGGEETQYF
TRBJ1-1 few 15 NA TRBV20-1 TGCAGTGCTACCCTAGGAGGACCTTTGAACACTGAAGCTTTCTTT CSATLGGPLNTEAFF
TRBJ2-7 many 16 NA TRBV28 TGTGCCAGCAGCAATAGAGGGGCCCCGGACCCCTACGAGCAGTACTTC CASSNRGAPDPYEQYF
TRBJ2-5 many 13 NA TRBV7-2 TGTGCCAGCAGCCTCCGACTAGGCGAGACCCAGTACTTC CASSLRLGETQYF
TRBJ2-7 many 15 NA TRBV28 TGTGCCAGCAGTACTCCCAGGAGAACCACCTACGAGCAGTACTTC CASSTPRRTTYEQYF
TRBJ1-1 NA 11 NA TRBV29-1 TGCAGCGTTCTCGGGGTCACTGAAGCTTTCTTT CSVLGVTEAFF
TRBJ2-3 many 15 TRBD2 TRBV27 TGTGCCACCGCGACTAGCGGGGAGCACACAGATACGCAGTATTTT CATATSGEHTDTQYF
TRBJ2-3 few 15 NA TRBV7-2 TGTGCCAGCAGCCCCCGCCCCCCCCTACGAGATACGCAGTATTTT CASSPRPPLRDTQYF
TRBJ2-7 NA 16 NA TRBV7-2 TGTGCCAGCAGCTTCCGATCCGAGGGGGGCTTTTACGAGCAGTACTTC CASSFRSEGGFYEQYF
TRBJ1-1 few 14 TRBD1 TRBV20-1 TGCAGTGCGAAGAAGGGGGCAGGGGGCACTGAAGCTTTCTTT CSAKKGAGGTEAFF
TRBJ2-1 many 16 TRBD2 TRBV9 TGTGCCAGCAGCGCAAGCAGCGGGGGAGGCTACAATGAGCAGTTCTTC CASSASSGGGYNEQFF
TRBJ1-5 many 13 NA TRBV4-1 TGCGCCAGCAGCCAAGCCCTGTATCAGCCCCAGCATTTT CASSQALYQPQHF
TRBJ1-2 NA 13 NA TRBV18 TGTGCCAGCTCACCAGAGGATGCCTATGGCTACACCTTC CASSPEDAYGYTF
TRBJ2-5 many 12 NA TRBV7-2 TGTGCCAGCAGCTTCCAAGGAGAGACCCAGTACTTC CASSFQGETQYF
TRBJ2-1 many 14 NA TRBV6-1 TGTGCCAGCAGTTCCGAGGAAGCCTACAATGAGCAGTTCTTC CASSSEEAYNEQFF
TRBJ2-3 many 11 NA TRBV29-1 TGCAGCGTCAGGGCCACAGATACGCAGTATTTT CSVRATDTQYF
TRBJ2-3 few 12 NA TRBV3-1 TGTGCCAGCAGTCAGCAGGGGAATACGCGGTATTTT CASSQQGNTRYF
TRBJ1-2 many 11 NA TRBV7-2 TGTGCCAGCAGCTTATATGCGGGCTACACCTTC CASSLYAGYTF
TRBJ1-1 NA 16 NA TRBV7-2 TGTGCCAGCAGCTTACTCTGGGGATGGGCGGGCACTGAAGCTTTCTTT CASSLLWGWAGTEAFF
TRBJ2-2 few 12 NA TRBV5-1 TGCGCCAGCAGCATAGTACCCGGGGAGCTGTTTTTT CASSIVPGELFF
TRBJ1-2 NA 15 NA TRBV5-6 TGTGCCAGCAGCTTGATTGACAGGATTAACTATGGCTACACCTTC CASSLIDRINYGYTF
TRBJ1-5 many 14 NA TRBV7-2 TGTGCCAGCAGCTTAGCAGGGTTCGGGCAGCCCCAGCATTTT CASSLAGFGQPQHF
TRBJ1-1 NA 14 NA TRBV5-1 TGCGCCAGCAGCTTGGGGTCGGGGATCGCTGAAGCTTTCTTT CASSLGSGIAEAFF
TRBJ2-5 few 14 TRBD2 TRBV2 TGTGCCAGCAGTGAGGCTAGCGGGACCGAGACCCAGTACTTC CASSEASGTETQYF
TRBJ2-5 many 14 NA TRBV20-1 TGCAGTGCTAGAGATCTAAGCAAGCAAGAGACCCAGTACTTC CSARDLSKQETQYF
TRBJ2-1 many 12 NA TRBV20-1 TGCAGTGCTAGGAGGCAAGACAATGAGCAGTTCTTC CSARRQDNEQFF
TRBJ1-4 few 16 NA TRBV5-1 TGCGCCAGCAGCCCGGGAGGTGGGGCCCTCTACGAAAAACTGTTTTTT CASSPGGGALYEKLFF
TRBJ2-1 NA 14 NA TRBV5-8 TGTGCCAGCAGTGTCTCAGGGTCCTACAATGAGCAGTTCTTC CASSVSGSYNEQFF
TRBJ1-2 NA 14 NA TRBV2 TGTGCCAGCAGCGCGGCTTCAGGGCCCTATGGCTACACCTTC CASSAASGPYGYTF
TRBJ2-2 NA 15 NA TRBV9 TGTGCCAGCAGCGTAGCAGGCCCCCGCACCGGGGAGCTGTTTTTT CASSVAGPRTGELFF
TRBJ1-1 few 16 NA TRBV5-1 TGCGCCAGCAGCTTGGCGGTTGGGACACTGAACACTGAAGCTTTCTTT CASSLAVGTLNTEAFF
TRBJ1-1 few 14 TRBD1 TRBV3-1 TGTGCCAGCAGCCCAGGGACAGTAAGTTCTGAAGCTTTCTTT CASSPGTVSSEAFF
TRBJ1-5 NA 18 NA TRBV28 TGTGCCAGCAGTTTTCTGACAGTGGAGCTCTATAGCAATCAGCCCCAGCATTTT CASSFLTVELYSNQPQHF
TRBJ2-7 NA 15 NA TRBV7-2 TGTGCCAGCAGGCTTAGGCGAGACATGGGTAACGAGCAGTACTTC CASRLRRDMGNEQYF